This entry lists 27 T cell receptor beta chains sequenced from one sample in a study of blood T cell repertoires in COVID-19 (dated by TCRdb to about 2020). Library preparation employed the immunoSEQ multiplex PCR assay. Drawn from immuneACCESS, this table holds only the in-frame rearrangements with V and J called that TCRdb kept. Clones are partly lost; checked studies trace under half to an unresolved V gene and leave the rest unexplained. Here the sample has roughly 14,000 clones; 82% occur a single time. The ten largest clones take up 22% of the sample. The sample was peripheral blood. These receptors all stem from a man aged 80 or over with active or convalescent COVID-19.

V gene TRBV5-1 combines with J gene TRBJ1-2; 10 bases are a match to TRBD1. The CDR3 contains 15 residues. The J segment lost 5 bases and the V segment lost 3 bases, leaving 7 bases of the junction unmatched. Germline V gene lookup returns CDR1 SGHRS and CDR2 YFSETQ. CDR3 nucleotides: TGCGCCAGCAGCTACGGACAGGGGGGCCTATATGGCTACACCTTC. It codes for CASSYGQGGLYGYTF.

CDR3 region: CASSYLRTGENEKLFF. CDR3 nucleotides: TGTGCCAGCAGTTACCTCCGGACAGGGGAAAATGAAAAACTGTTTTTT. The chain is built from TRBV6-5 and TRBJ1-4, with 9 bases aligning to TRBD1. The ends lost 2 bases at V and 5 bases at J; junction bases unmatched: 6. The length of the CDR3 is 16 residues. Germline V lookup: CDR1 MNHEY, CDR2 SVGAGI.

The chain is built from TRBV7-8 and TRBJ2-5, with 8 bases fitting TRBD2. The CDR3 loop spans 15 amino acids. With V trimmed by 4 bases and J by 4 bases, 8 bases remained unmatched. The V gene's germline CDR1 is SGHVS and CDR2 FQNEAQ. The CDR3 DNA follows: TGTGCCAGCAGCTGGTCCAGCGGGGGCACAGAGACCCAGTACTTC. It translates to CASSWSSGGTETQYF. Complete variable domain (other parts from reference TRBV7-8 and TRBJ2-5): GAGVSQSPRYKVAKRGQDVALRCDPISGHVSLFWYQQALGQGPEFLTYFQNEAQLDKSGLPSDRFFAERPEGSVSTLKIQRTQQEDSAVYLCASSWSSGGTETQYFGPGTRLLVL.

This clone was observed a few times. The chain employs TRBV11-3 and TRBJ1-2; a possible D gene is TRBD1 (6 bases). The CDR3 loop spans 13 amino acids. V lost 2 bases and J lost 4, with 8 bases in between. Germline CDR1 is SGHNT and CDR2 is YENEEA. The CDR3 loop is CASSLQQGYGYTF. The CDR3 DNA is TGTGCCAGCAGCTTACAACAGGGCTATGGCTACACCTTC.

The chain's CDR3 is CASSRGAESPYTDTQYF. The DNA of the CDR3 is TGTGCCAGCAGCCGCGGTGCGGAATCCCCTTACACAGATACGCAGTATTTT. The chain employs TRBV3-1 (or the pseudogene TRBV3-2) and TRBJ2-3; the D is unclear. Germline-derived CDR1 and CDR2 are LGHDT and YNNKEL (reference sequence). This CDR3 is 17 amino acids long. Trimming removed 4 bases from V and 2 bases from J, with 19 bases in between.

The J gene is TRBJ1-1, the V gene TRBV19; unclear D gene. The CDR3 is made up of 14 amino acids. Germline V CDR1 and CDR2: LNHDA, SQIVND (reference sequence). The V end was cut by 6 bases, the J end by 4 bases, with 15 bases between. CDR3 region: CASRDHREATEAFF. The CDR3 coding sequence is TGTGCCAGTAGGGATCATCGGGAGGCCACTGAAGCTTTCTTT.

This rearrangement joins TRBV3-1 (or the pseudogene TRBV3-2) to TRBJ1-3; the D is unclear. Per germline, CDR1 LGHDT and CDR2 YNNKEL (reference sequence). Deletions cut 0 bases from V and 0 bases from J, with 3 bases between. This CDR3 spans 14 amino acids. The CDR3 reads CASSQELSGNTIYF. The CDR3, as DNA: TGTGCCAGCAGCCAAGAACTCTCTGGAAACACCATATATTTT.

This chain connects TRBV30 to TRBJ2-5; 8 bases match TRBD1. Germline loops: CDR1 GTSNPN, CDR2 SVGIG (reference sequence). The trim removed 3 bases at V and 5 bases at J, leaving 11 bases unmatched. The CDR3 extends over 15 amino acids. CDR3 residues: CAWSLIAGGVETQYF. The CDR3 DNA sequence: TGTGCCTGGAGCCTAATCGCAGGGGGCGTTGAGACCCAGTACTTC.

The J gene is TRBJ1-2, the V gene TRBV27, with D tentatively TRBD1 (5 bases). Looked up from germline, CDR1 is MNHEY and CDR2 is SMNVEV (reference sequence). CDR3 length equals 12 residues. V shed 4 bases and J shed 7 bases, with 10 bases lying between them. CDR3 protein: CASSYQGSGYTF. The CDR3 nucleotides read TGTGCCAGCAGTTACCAGGGTAGTGGCTACACCTTC.

The J gene is TRBJ1-5, the V gene TRBV7-2; tentatively, D is TRBD1 (6 bases). The germline CDR1 and CDR2 sequences are SGHTA and FQGNSA. The CDR3 extends over 17 amino acids. Trimming cost V 1 base and J 7 bases, with 20 bases left between them. The CDR3 loop reads CASSLDRTETTGQPQHF. The DNA of the CDR3 is TGTGCCAGCAGCTTAGATCGGACAGAGACGACGGGGCAGCCCCAGCATTTT.

This chain connects TRBV29-1 to TRBJ1-2, with D uncertain. Germline V lookup: CDR1 SQVTM, CDR2 ANQGSEA. V lost 2 bases, J lost 6 bases, and 13 bases lay in between. The CDR3 has 13 residues. The CDR3 region has the DNA TGCAGCGTTGAACCTAGCGTGGGTGATGGCTACACCTTC. Translating it yields CSVEPSVGDGYTF. Full variable domain (missing parts from reference TRBV29-1 and TRBJ1-2): SAVISQKPSRDICQRGTSLTIQCQVDSQVTMMFWYRQQPGQSLTLIATANQGSEATYESGFVIDKFPISRPNLTFSTLTVSNMSPEDSSIYLCSVEPSVGDGYTFGSGTRLTVV.

J is TRBJ1-1 and V is TRBV27; the match to TRBD1 covers 7 bases. The CDR3 spans 13 residues. Germline V gene sequence: CDR1 MNHEY, CDR2 SMNVEV (reference sequence). V gave up 6 bases and J gave up 3 bases; unmatched junction bases: 4. CDR3 coding DNA: TGTGCCAGCAGCGCACAGGGGTACACTGAAGCTTTCTTT. Encoded protein: CASSAQGYTEAFF.

The chain joins TRBV3-1 (or the pseudogene TRBV3-2) to TRBJ1-5; D is perhaps TRBD1 (5 bases). Trimming removed 0 bases at V and 4 bases at J, with 13 bases between. Germline V gene lookup returns CDR1 LGHDT and CDR2 YNNKEL (reference sequence). The CDR3 spans 16 residues. CDR3 in amino acids: CASSQDGGAGNQPQHF. The CDR3 DNA follows: TGTGCCAGCAGCCAAGATGGAGGGGCTGGGAATCAGCCCCAGCATTTT.

CDR3 DNA: TGTGCCAGTAGTAGGGCAGGGGGCAATGAGCAGTTCTTC. Its protein product is CASSRAGGNEQFF. V usage is TRBV19 and J usage is TRBJ2-1, with 7 bases aligning to TRBD1. Germline V gene sequence: CDR1 LNHDA, CDR2 SQIVND (reference sequence). Trimming at V came to 4 bases and at J to 6 bases, leaving 3 bases not matched to a gene. CDR3 length: 13 amino acids.

This sequence joins TRBV6-5 and TRBJ1-1; TRBD1 might be the D (5 bases). This CDR3 has 14 amino acids. Between the trimmed V and J ends, which lost 2 bases and 4 bases, there was a span of 11 bases. Germline V gene sequence: CDR1 MNHEY, CDR2 SVGAGI. The DNA for the CDR3 is TGTGCCAGCAGTTACAGAGGAAGGGGCACTGAAGCTTTCTTT. It specifies CASSYRGRGTEAFF.

This clone was counted a few times. This chain joins TRBV11-2 and TRBJ1-3; TRBD1 might be the D (6 bases). Trimming removed 4 bases at V and 0 bases at J, with 16 bases between. The CDR3 totals 17 residues. The germline CDR1 and CDR2 sequences are SGHAT and FQNNGV. The CDR3 is CASSSVGALLSGNTIYF. CDR3 DNA sequence: TGTGCCAGCAGCTCCGTGGGGGCCTTACTCTCTGGAAACACCATATATTTT.

J is TRBJ2-3 and V is TRBV30, with D uncertain. The CDR3 totals 11 residues. The germline CDR1 and CDR2 sequences are GTSNPN and SVGIG (reference sequence). The germline V and J ends were trimmed by 3 bases and 8 bases, with 9 bases remaining between them. CDR3 sequence (DNA): TGTGCCTGGAGGTCGGTAGTTACGCAGTATTTT. It encodes CAWRSVVTQYF.

This clone turned up a few times. The rearrangement links TRBV5-4 to TRBJ2-2, with 10 positions matching TRBD1. Germline values: CDR1 SGHNT, CDR2 YYREEE (reference sequence). The CDR3 loop spans 15 amino acids. Losses at the gene ends were 3 bases for V and 4 bases for J; bases not matched to a gene: 3. DNA of the CDR3: TGTGCCAGCAGCTCCTGGACAGGGGGCACCGGGGAGCTGTTTTTT. Its translation: CASSSWTGGTGELFF.

The genes are TRBV4-3 and TRBJ2-7; D is possibly TRBD1 (6 bases). This CDR3 is 15 amino acids long. V lost 0 bases to trimming and J lost 3 bases, with 12 bases between them. Germline CDR1 and CDR2: LGHNA and YSLEER. The CDR3 nucleotides read TGCGCCAGCAGCCAAGACAGGGGCGGCAACTACGAGCAGTACTTC. Translating it yields CASSQDRGGNYEQYF.

This chain links TRBV12-3 or TRBV12-4 with TRBJ2-7; D possibly corresponds to TRBD1 (5 bases). V was trimmed by 5 bases and J by 2 bases, leaving 10 bases between them. The CDR3 has 13 amino acids. The CDR3 nucleotides are TGTGCCAGCAGTAGGGGCAATACCTACGAGCAGTACTTC. Encoded protein: CASSRGNTYEQYF.

This clone has a handful of counts. The rearrangement joins TRBV6-5 to TRBJ1-1, with 7 bases matching TRBD1. From germline, CDR1 is MNHEY and CDR2 SVGAGI. V lost 9 bases, J lost 10 bases, and 17 bases stayed unmatched. CDR3 length: 14 amino acids. This chain's CDR3 is CASKPRTGSRLAFF. DNA for the CDR3: TGTGCCAGTAAACCCCGGACAGGCTCGAGGTTAGCTTTCTTT.

This clone was observed once. The CDR3 reads CASSLEGMANSPLHF. For the CDR3, the DNA is TGTGCCAGCAGCTTGGAGGGTATGGCTAATTCACCCCTCCACTTT. The V call is TRBV11-2, the J call TRBJ1-6; D uncertain. V shed 3 bases and J shed 6 bases, with 12 bases lying between them. This CDR3 region has 15 residues. Germline loops: CDR1 SGHAT, CDR2 FQNNGV.

The V gene is TRBV4-2, the J gene TRBJ2-3; TRBD2 aligns across 14 bases. This CDR3 region has 17 residues. J gave up 2 bases and V 3 bases, and 4 bases lay outside the gene matches. The germline V gene has CDR1 LGHNA and CDR2 YNFKEQ. CDR3 loop: CASSHGTSGGSTDTQYF. CDR3 in DNA: TGTGCCAGCAGCCACGGGACTAGCGGGGGCTCCACAGATACGCAGTATTTT.

This clone was seen a few times. V usage is TRBV2 and J usage is TRBJ1-3; possibly TRBD1 for D (5 bases). Trimming removed 4 bases at V and 4 bases at J, with 8 bases between. Germline lookup yields CDR1 SNHLY and CDR2 FYNNEI. This CDR3 region has 13 residues. The CDR3 loop is CASSGGLGNTIYF. The DNA of the CDR3 is TGTGCCAGCAGTGGGGGACTCGGAAACACCATATATTTT.

The chain has TRBV7-3 and TRBJ2-7; TRBD2 agrees at 7 bases. Per the germline V gene, CDR1 is SGHTA and CDR2 is FQGTGA. The V and J ends lost 5 bases and 5 bases, in that order; junction bases with no gene match: 9. This CDR3 comprises 14 residues. The CDR3 coding sequence is TGTGCCAGCAGCCCCCAGAGCGGGGCTAACGAGCAGTACTTC. Translation gives CASSPQSGANEQYF.

This chain joins TRBV5-6 and TRBJ1-1; TRBD1 matches at 8 bases. V was clipped by 4 bases and J by 0 bases; unmatched bases: 2. The germline gives CDR1 SGHDT, CDR2 YYEEEE. This CDR3 has 14 residues. CDR3 sequence reads: CASSRTGLNTEAFF. CDR3 DNA: TGTGCCAGCAGCAGGACAGGGTTGAACACTGAAGCTTTCTTT. Together with reference TRBV5-6 and TRBJ1-1, the CDR3 gives the full variable domain: DAGVTQSPTHLIKTRGQQVTLRCSPKSGHDTVSWYQQALGQGPQFIFQYYEEEERQRGNFPDRFSGHQFPNYSSELNVNALLLGDSALYLCASSRTGLNTEAFFGQGTRLTVV.

The chain is built from TRBV7-6 and TRBJ1-1; 8 bases are shared with TRBD1. This CDR3 is 14 amino acids long. Germline loops: CDR1 SGHVS, CDR2 FNYEAQ. V shed 5 bases and J 3 bases; nucleotides not matched to a gene: 5. The CDR3 sequence: CASSPQTGDTEAFF. The CDR3 region has the DNA TGTGCCAGCAGCCCGCAGACAGGGGACACTGAAGCTTTCTTT.